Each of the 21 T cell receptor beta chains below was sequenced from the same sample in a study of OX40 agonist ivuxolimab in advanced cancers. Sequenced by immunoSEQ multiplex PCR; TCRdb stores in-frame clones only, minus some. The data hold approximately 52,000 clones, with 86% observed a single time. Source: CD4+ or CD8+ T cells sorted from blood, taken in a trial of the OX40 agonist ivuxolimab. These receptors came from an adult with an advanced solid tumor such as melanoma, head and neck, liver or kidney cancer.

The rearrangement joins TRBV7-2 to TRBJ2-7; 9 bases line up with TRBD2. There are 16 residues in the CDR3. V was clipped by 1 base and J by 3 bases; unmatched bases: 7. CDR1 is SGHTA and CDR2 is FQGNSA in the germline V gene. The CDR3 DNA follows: TGTGCCAGCAGCTTAGGAGACAGCGGGGGGTACTACGAGCAGTACTTC. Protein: CASSLGDSGGYYEQYF.

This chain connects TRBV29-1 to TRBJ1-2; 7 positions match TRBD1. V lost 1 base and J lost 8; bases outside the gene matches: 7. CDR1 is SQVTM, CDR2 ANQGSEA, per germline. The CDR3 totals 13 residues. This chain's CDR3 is CSVEVLAGGGYTF. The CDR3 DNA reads TGCAGCGTTGAAGTTCTGGCAGGGGGAGGCTACACCTTC.

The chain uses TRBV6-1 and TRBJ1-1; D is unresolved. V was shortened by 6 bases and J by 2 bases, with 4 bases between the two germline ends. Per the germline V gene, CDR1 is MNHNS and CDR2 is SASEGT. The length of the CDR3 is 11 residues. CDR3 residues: CASRKNTEAFF. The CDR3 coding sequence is TGTGCCAGCAGAAAAAACACTGAAGCTTTCTTT.

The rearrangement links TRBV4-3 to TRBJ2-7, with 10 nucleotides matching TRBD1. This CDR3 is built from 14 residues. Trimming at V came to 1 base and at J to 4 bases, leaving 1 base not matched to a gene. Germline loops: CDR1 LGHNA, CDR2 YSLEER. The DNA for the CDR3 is TGCGCCAGCAGCCAAGCGGACAGGGGGTACGAGCAGTACTTC. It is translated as CASSQADRGYEQYF.

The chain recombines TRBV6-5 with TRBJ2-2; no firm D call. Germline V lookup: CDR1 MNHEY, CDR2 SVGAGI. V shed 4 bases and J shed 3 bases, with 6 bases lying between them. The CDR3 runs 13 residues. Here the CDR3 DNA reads TGTGCCAGCAGTTTGACATACACCGGGGAGCTGTTTTTT. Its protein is CASSLTYTGELFF.

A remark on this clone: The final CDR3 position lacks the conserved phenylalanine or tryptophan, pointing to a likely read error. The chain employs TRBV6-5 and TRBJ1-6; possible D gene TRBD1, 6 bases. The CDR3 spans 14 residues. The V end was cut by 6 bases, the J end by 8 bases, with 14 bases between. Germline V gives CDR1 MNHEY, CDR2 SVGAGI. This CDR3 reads CASRRRAGDSPLHL. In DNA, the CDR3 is TGTGCCAGCAGAAGAAGGGCAGGGGATTCACCCCTCCACCTT.

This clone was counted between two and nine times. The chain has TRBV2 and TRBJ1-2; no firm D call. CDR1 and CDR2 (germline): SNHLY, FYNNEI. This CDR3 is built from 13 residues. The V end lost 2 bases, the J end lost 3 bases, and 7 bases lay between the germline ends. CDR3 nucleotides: TGTGCCAGCAGTGAAAACCAGCACTATGGCTACACCTTC. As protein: CASSENQHYGYTF. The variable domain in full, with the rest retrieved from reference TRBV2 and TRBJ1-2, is EPEVTQTPSHQVTQMGQEVILRCVPISNHLYFYWYRQILGQKVEFLVSFYNNEISEKSEIFDDQFSVERPDGSNFTLKIRSTKLEDSAMYFCASSENQHYGYTFGSGTRLTVV.

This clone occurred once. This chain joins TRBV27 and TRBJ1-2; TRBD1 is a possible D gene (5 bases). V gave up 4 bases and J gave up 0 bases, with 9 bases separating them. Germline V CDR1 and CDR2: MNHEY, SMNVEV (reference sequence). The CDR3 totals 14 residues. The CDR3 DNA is TGTGCCAGCAGTTCAGGGCTTACTAACTATGGCTACACCTTC. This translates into CASSSGLTNYGYTF.

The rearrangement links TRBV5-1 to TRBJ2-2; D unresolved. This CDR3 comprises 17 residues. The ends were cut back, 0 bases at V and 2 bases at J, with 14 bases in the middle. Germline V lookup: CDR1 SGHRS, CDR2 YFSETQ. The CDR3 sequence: CASSLAPSIANTGELFF. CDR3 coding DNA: TGCGCCAGCAGCTTGGCCCCCAGCATCGCTAACACCGGGGAGCTGTTTTTT. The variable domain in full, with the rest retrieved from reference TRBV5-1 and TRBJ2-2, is KAGVTQTPRYLIKTRGQQVTLSCSPISGHRSVSWYQQTPGQGLQFLFEYFSETQRNKGNFPGRFSGRQFSNSRSEMNVSTLELGDSALYLCASSLAPSIANTGELFFGEGSRLTVL.

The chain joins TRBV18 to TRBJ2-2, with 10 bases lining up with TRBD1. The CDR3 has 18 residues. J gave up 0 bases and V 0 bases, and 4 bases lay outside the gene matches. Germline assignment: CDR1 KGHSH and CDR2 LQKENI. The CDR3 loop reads CASSPPGQGPPNTGELFF. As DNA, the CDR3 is TGTGCCAGCTCACCACCGGGACAGGGGCCACCGAACACCGGGGAGCTGTTTTTT.

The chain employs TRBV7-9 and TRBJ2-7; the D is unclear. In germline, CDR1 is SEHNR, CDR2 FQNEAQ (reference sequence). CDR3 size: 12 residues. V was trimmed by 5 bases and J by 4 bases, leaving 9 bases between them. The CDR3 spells CASSPPGYEQYF. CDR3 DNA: TGTGCCAGCAGCCCCCCTGGATACGAGCAGTACTTC.

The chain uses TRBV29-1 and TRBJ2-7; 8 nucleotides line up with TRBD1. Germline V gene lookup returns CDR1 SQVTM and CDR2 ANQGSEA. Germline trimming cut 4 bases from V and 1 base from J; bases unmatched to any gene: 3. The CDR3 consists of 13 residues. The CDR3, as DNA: TGCAGCGTTGGCCAGGGGGCATCCTACGAGCAGTACTTC. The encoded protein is CSVGQGASYEQYF.

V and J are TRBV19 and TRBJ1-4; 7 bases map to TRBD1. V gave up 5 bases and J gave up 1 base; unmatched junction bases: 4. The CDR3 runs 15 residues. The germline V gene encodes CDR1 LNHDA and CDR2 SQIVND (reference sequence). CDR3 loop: CASSQRDRTNEKLFF. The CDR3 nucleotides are TGTGCCAGTAGTCAACGGGACAGAACTAATGAAAAACTGTTTTTT. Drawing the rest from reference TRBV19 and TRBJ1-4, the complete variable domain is DGGITQSPKYLFRKEGQNVTLSCEQNLNHDAMYWYRQDPGQGLRLIYYSQIVNDFQKGDIAEGYSVSREKKESFPLTVTSAQKNPTAFYLCASSQRDRTNEKLFFGSGTQLSVL.

CDR3 coding DNA: TGTGCCAGCAGTGATATGGGAGGGGGCGCGGAAACCGGGGAGCTGTTTTTT. Its translation is CASSDMGGGAETGELFF. V is TRBV2 and J is TRBJ2-2; D could derive from TRBD1 or TRBD2 (7 bases each). Per the germline V gene, CDR1 is SNHLY and CDR2 is FYNNEI. The CDR3 spans 17 residues. With 3 bases removed from V and 5 bases from J, the gap between germline ends came to 19 bases.

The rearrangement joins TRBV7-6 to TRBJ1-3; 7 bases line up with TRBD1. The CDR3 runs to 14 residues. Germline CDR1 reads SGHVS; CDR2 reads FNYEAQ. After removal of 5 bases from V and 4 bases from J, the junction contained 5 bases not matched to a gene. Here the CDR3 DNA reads TGTGCCAGCAGCGGTTACAGGGGAGGAAACACCATATATTTT. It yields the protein CASSGYRGGNTIYF. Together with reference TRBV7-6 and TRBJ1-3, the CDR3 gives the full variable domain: GAGVSQSPRYKVTKRGQDVALRCDPISGHVSLYWYRQALGQGPEFLTYFNYEAQQDKSGLPNDRFSAERPEGSISTLTIQRTEQRDSAMYRCASSGYRGGNTIYFGEGSWLTVV.

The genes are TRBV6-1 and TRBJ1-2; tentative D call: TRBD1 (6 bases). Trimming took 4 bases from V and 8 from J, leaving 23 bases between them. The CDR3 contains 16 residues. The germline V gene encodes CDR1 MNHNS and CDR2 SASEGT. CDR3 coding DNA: TGTGCCAGCAGTGTTAACAGGGAGAACGCTTATCGAGGCTACACCTTC. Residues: CASSVNRENAYRGYTF.

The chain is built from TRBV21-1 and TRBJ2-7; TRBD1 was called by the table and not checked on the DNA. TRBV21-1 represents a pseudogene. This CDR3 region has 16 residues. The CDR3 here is CASSKERTGGGYEQYF. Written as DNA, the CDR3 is TGTGCCAGCAGCAAAGAAAGGACAGGGGGGGGCTACGAGCAGTACTTC.

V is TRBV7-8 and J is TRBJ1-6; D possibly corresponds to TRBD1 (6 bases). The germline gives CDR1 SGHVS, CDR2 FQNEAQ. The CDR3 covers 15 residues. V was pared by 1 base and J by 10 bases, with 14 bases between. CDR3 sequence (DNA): TGTGCCAGCAGCTTAGTTAACAGGGAAGTCTCACCCCTCCACTTT. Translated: CASSLVNREVSPLHF.

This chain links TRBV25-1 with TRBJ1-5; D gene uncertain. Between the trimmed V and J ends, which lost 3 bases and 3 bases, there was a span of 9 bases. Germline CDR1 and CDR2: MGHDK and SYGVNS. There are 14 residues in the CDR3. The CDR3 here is CASSEVRSNQPQHF. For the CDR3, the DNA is TGTGCCAGCAGTGAGGTCCGCTCCAATCAGCCCCAGCATTTT.

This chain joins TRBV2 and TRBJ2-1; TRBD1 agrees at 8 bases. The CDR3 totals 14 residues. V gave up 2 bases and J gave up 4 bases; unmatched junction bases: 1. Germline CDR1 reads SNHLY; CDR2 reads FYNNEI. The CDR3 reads CASSEWTGYNEQFF. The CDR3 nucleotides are TGTGCCAGCAGTGAATGGACAGGGTACAATGAGCAGTTCTTC.

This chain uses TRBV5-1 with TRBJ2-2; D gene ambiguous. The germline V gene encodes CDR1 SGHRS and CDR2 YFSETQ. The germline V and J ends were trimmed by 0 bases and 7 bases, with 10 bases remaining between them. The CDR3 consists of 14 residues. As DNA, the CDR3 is TGCGCCAGCAGCTTGGCCCGGCCTATCGGGGAGCTGTTTTTT. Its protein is CASSLARPIGELFF.